What follows is one T cell receptor beta chain and its context. Its antigen is not yet known. No much larger clone exists at a distance of one base, and base qualities are not known. Taken from the germline V gene, the CDR1 and CDR2 loops are MNHEY and SVGEGT. The CDR3 spans 18 residues, from the cysteine through the phenylalanine. The entry retains the CDR3 DNA only, 54 bases that are in frame from base 1. Relative to germline, V is missing 2 bases and J is missing 3 bases, with 14 bases of the junction outside any gene match. Libraries were prepared through the immunoSEQ multiplex PCR assay. TCRdb mirrors the immuneACCESS table, restricted to in-frame sequences. Some clones are absent from its copies; in checked studies, under half trace to an unresolved V gene, and the reason for the others is unknown. A total of under 100,000 clones appear in this sample, more than 85% of them only once. The top ten clones comprise roughly 1.5% of the sample.

This sample was included in a study of control samples from healthy donors and cancer patients (dated by TCRdb to the early 2020s). Sequencing was carried out using blood. The chain links TRBV6-2 or TRBV6-3 with TRBJ2-7, with 9 junctional bases fitting TRBD1. This clonotype was sampled from a woman aged 25-40 years in good health. Here is the DNA: TGTGCCAGCAGTTACGGGGGGTATAGAGGACAGGGGATCTACGAGCAGTACTTC. It encodes CASSYGGYRGQGIYEQYF.